These 5 T cell receptor beta chains were all obtained from the same sample, sequenced in a study of blood T cell repertoires in COVID-19 (dated by TCRdb to 2019 to 2021). Library preparation used the immunoSEQ multiplex PCR assay. Entries here come from immuneACCESS through TCRdb and include only in-frame sequences with V and J called. Some clones fail to appear in such tables; in the studies checked, an unresolved V gene covers under half of the shortfall, and the cause of the remainder is unknown. This sample has about 150,000 clones in its table, and approximately 85% of those were observed once. The top ten clonotypes cover about 3.7% of the sample. Sequencing input: PBMCs or T cells enriched from blood (not recorded which). These receptors all stem from a woman between 45 and 65 years old with acute COVID-19.

The rearrangement joins TRBV7-9 to TRBJ2-7; TRBD1 might be the D (5 bases). From germline, CDR1 is SEHNR and CDR2 FQNEAQ (reference sequence). V was cut by 5 bases and J by 2 bases, with 7 bases left in between. This CDR3 has 12 amino acids. CDR3 loop: CASSPDTYEQYF. The CDR3 region has the DNA TGTGCCAGCAGCCCGGACACCTACGAGCAGTACTTC.

J is TRBJ2-7 and V is TRBV5-1; D gene unclear. This CDR3 has 13 residues. The V end lost 4 bases, the J end lost 1 base, and 9 bases lay between the germline ends. CDR1 and CDR2 from the germline V gene are SGHRS and YFSETQ. The CDR3 region has the DNA TGCGCCAGCAGCGCTGGCGGTTCCTACGAGCAGTACTTC. It translates to CASSAGGSYEQYF.

Only a few counts were recorded for this clone. The chain combines TRBV5-6 with TRBJ1-5; TRBD1 agrees at 7 bases. Trimming removed 4 bases from V and 1 base from J; junction bases left unmatched: 11. Germline CDR1 SGHDT, CDR2 YYEEEE. The CDR3 consists of 17 residues. This CDR3 is CASSAGGRLNSNQPQHF. CDR3 sequence (DNA): TGTGCCAGCAGCGCAGGGGGGCGCCTGAACAGCAATCAGCCCCAGCATTTT. The full variable domain, completed using reference TRBV5-6 and TRBJ1-5, is DAGVTQSPTHLIKTRGQQVTLRCSPKSGHDTVSWYQQALGQGPQFIFQYYEEEERQRGNFPDRFSGHQFPNYSSELNVNALLLGDSALYLCASSAGGRLNSNQPQHFGDGTRLSIL.

This clone showed up just a few times. This sequence joins TRBV4-1 and TRBJ2-7; 9 bases are a match to TRBD1. Germline V CDR1 and CDR2: MGHRA, YSYEKL. The V segment lost 3 bases and the J segment 0 bases; nucleotides outside the gene matches: 6. The CDR3 is made up of 16 amino acids. CDR3 amino acids: CASSQAGTGISYEQYF. DNA for the CDR3: TGCGCCAGCAGCCAGGCAGGGACAGGGATCTCCTACGAGCAGTACTTC.

The chain has TRBV19 and TRBJ2-7, with 10 bases aligning to TRBD2. Germline V lookup: CDR1 LNHDA, CDR2 SQIVND (reference sequence). Losses at the gene ends were 5 bases for V and 4 bases for J; bases not matched to a gene: 11. This CDR3 has 16 residues. The CDR3 nucleotides read TGTGCCAGTAGTTTAGGGTCTAGCGGGAGTGGGTACGAGCAGTACTTC. Its translation: CASSLGSSGSGYEQYF.